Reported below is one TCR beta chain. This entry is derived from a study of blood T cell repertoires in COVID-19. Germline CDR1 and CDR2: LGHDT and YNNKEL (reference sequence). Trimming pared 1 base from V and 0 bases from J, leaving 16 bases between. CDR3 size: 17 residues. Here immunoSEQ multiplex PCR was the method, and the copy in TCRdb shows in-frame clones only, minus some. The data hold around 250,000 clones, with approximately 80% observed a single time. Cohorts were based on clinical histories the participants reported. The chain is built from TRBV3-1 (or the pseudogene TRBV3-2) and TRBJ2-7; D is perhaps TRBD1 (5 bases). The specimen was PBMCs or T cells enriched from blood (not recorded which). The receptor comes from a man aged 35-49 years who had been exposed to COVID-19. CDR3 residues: CASSQGSGATISYEQYF. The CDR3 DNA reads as TGTGCCAGCAGCCAAGGAAGTGGGGCGACGATCTCCTACGAGCAGTACTTC.